The source of this TCR beta chain is a study of T cell repertoires in cytomegalovirus infection. Study in general: Selected CMV epitopes included recently identified HLA-C-restricted ones as well as well-studied HLA-B-restricted ones. Public TCR beta signatures indicated both CMV infection and matching HLA type.

V was clipped by 2 bases and J by 12 bases, with 13 bases between them. The CDR3 runs to 12 residues. Germline lookup yields CDR1 MDHEN and CDR2 SYDVKM. MiXCR, run by TCRdb on the reads, gives a single entry per CDR3 protein. The sample carries under 500,000 distinct CDR3 sequences, under 55% recorded once. Notes on the study in general: Clonotypes of TCR beta that were HLA-C-restricted and CMV-specific dominated the ex vivo response. The cumulative frequency of public TCR beta families identified carriers of CMV plus the relevant HLA.

A remark on this clonotype: What it recognizes is unknown.

Source: cultured PBMCs, taken from culture after CMV antigen stimulation. The sequence derives from a human donor in good health (CMV status not recorded). Some clones in this sample may be carry-over from other donors' samples. The chain combines TRBV28 with TRBJ1-1; no definite D call. The chain's CDR3 is CASSLVLTRPFF. The CDR3 coding sequence is TGTGCCAGCAGTTTAGTTCTCACTCGCCCTTTCTTT.